These 2 T cell receptor beta chains were sequenced from one sample in a study of cytomegalovirus exposure and HLA in healthy donors. PCR amplification relied on 60 Vbeta primers (plus 13 Jbeta primers). The data were produced by immunoSEQ multiplex PCR, yet TCRdb's version contains in-frame clones alone and is incomplete. Of 33,000 or so clones listed, 60% to 80% are singletons. Sequencing input: PBMCs. These receptors came from a woman between 25 and 40 years old in good health and CMV-seropositive.

The table lists this clone with a count of one. This chain joins TRBV29-1 and TRBJ1-5, with D perhaps TRBD1 (5 bases). CDR1 SQVTM and CDR2 ANQGSEA come from the germline V gene. V was trimmed by 4 bases and J by 3 bases, leaving 10 bases between them. The CDR3 consists of 13 residues. CDR3 sequence reads: CSVAGTDNQPQHF. The CDR3 nucleotides are TGCAGCGTTGCCGGGACTGACAATCAGCCCCAGCATTTT.

The chain links TRBV2 to TRBJ1-1; 8 bases match TRBD1. Trimming took 6 bases from V and 12 from J; bases not matched to a gene: 12. Germline CDR1 reads SNHLY; CDR2 reads FYNNEI. The CDR3 totals 13 residues. This CDR3 reads CASRDRASRLTFF. In DNA form, the CDR3 reads TGTGCCAGCAGGGACAGGGCGAGTCGTTTAACTTTCTTT.